These 25 T cell receptor beta chains were all obtained from the same sample, sequenced in a study of long-term antiretroviral therapy in people with HIV. Running of the v3.0 immunoSEQ assay took place at survey level. Profiling relied on immunoSEQ multiplex PCR, and the TCRdb table lists in-frame clones only, not all of them. The table includes tens of thousands of clones, 86% detected once. The source material was unsorted PBMCs, sampled 0.8 years after starting antiretroviral therapy. The source of these receptors is a woman aged 25 to 45 with HIV.

This sequence joins TRBV5-6 and TRBJ2-5; D is uncertain. The CDR3 is 14 residues long. Germline V gene lookup returns CDR1 SGHDT and CDR2 YYEEEE. V lost 0 bases and J lost 4, with 10 bases in between. CDR3: CASSLAGPGETQYF. CDR3 nucleotide sequence: TGTGCCAGCAGCTTGGCCGGTCCGGGAGAGACCCAGTACTTC. The complete variable domain, with remaining parts taken from reference TRBV5-6 and TRBJ2-5, reads DAGVTQSPTHLIKTRGQQVTLRCSPKSGHDTVSWYQQALGQGPQFIFQYYEEEERQRGNFPDRFSGHQFPNYSSELNVNALLLGDSALYLCASSLAGPGETQYFGPGTRLLVL.

This chain links TRBV7-9 with TRBJ2-1, with 9 bases lining up with TRBD2. The junction had 5 bases not matched to a gene; V was cut back by 0 bases and J by 14 bases. The CDR3 extends over 13 amino acids. Germline V lookup: CDR1 SEHNR, CDR2 FQNEAQ (reference sequence). CDR3 amino acids: CASSLAPSGDKFF. DNA for the CDR3: TGTGCCAGCAGCTTAGCCCCTAGCGGGGATAAGTTCTTC.

In this sample, this clone turned up once. The gene calls are TRBV19 and TRBJ1-4; 10 bases line up with TRBD1. V lost 5 bases, J lost 4 bases, and 13 bases stayed unmatched. This CDR3 comprises 18 residues. CDR1 LNHDA and CDR2 SQIVND come from the germline V gene (reference sequence). CDR3: CASSAPGQGSAGNEKLFF. CDR3 sequence (DNA): TGTGCCAGTAGTGCCCCGGGACAGGGGTCCGCCGGTAATGAAAAACTGTTTTTT.

The chain recombines TRBV5-1 with TRBJ2-3; 8 bases are shared with TRBD2. Germline trimming cut 3 bases from V and 6 bases from J; bases unmatched to any gene: 6. This CDR3 has 14 amino acids. In germline, CDR1 is SGHRS, CDR2 YFSETQ. The CDR3 nucleotides are TGCGCCAGCAGCTCCGCGGGGGGAGGGGATACGCAGTATTTT. This translates into CASSSAGGGDTQYF.

The rearrangement joins TRBV13 to TRBJ2-3; 12 nucleotides match TRBD2. CDR3 length: 16 amino acids. Per the germline V gene, CDR1 is PRHDT and CDR2 is FYEKMQ (reference sequence). Trimming cost V 4 bases and J 9 bases; bases outside gene matches: 11. The CDR3 is CASSYRTSGESGTQYF. The CDR3 DNA sequence: TGTGCCAGCAGCTACCGGACTAGCGGGGAATCGGGGACGCAGTATTTT.

The chain is built from TRBV9 and TRBJ2-7; 7 bases align to TRBD2. The V gene's germline CDR1 is SGDLS and CDR2 YYNGEE. CDR3 size: 13 residues. Trimming took 3 bases from V and 8 from J; bases not matched to a gene: 8. CDR3 DNA sequence: TGTGCCAGCAGCGCCTTGGGGGGGGACCAGCAGTACTTC. This sequence encodes CASSALGGDQQYF.

V usage is TRBV6-5 and J usage is TRBJ1-1; D uncertain. Trimming stripped 7 bases from V and 4 bases from J, with 13 bases between. The CDR3 spans 13 residues. Germline V lookup: CDR1 MNHEY, CDR2 SVGAGI. The CDR3 sequence is CASNLAPTTEAFF. The CDR3 nucleotides are TGTGCCAGCAATTTAGCCCCGACCACTGAAGCTTTCTTT.

The V gene is TRBV2, the J gene TRBJ1-6; D remains ambiguous. This CDR3 spans 15 amino acids. Germline V gene sequence: CDR1 SNHLY, CDR2 FYNNEI. Trimming cost V 0 bases and J 10 bases, with 13 bases left between them. CDR3 region: CASSEAQGMGSPLHF. DNA of the CDR3: TGTGCCAGCAGTGAAGCGCAAGGAATGGGCTCACCCCTCCACTTT.

The chain joins TRBV2 to TRBJ2-1, with D perhaps TRBD1 (5 bases). The length of the CDR3 is 16 residues. In germline, CDR1 is SNHLY, CDR2 FYNNEI. V was trimmed by 0 bases and J by 5 bases, leaving 14 bases between them. The CDR3 loop is CASSEAQRRGNNEQFF. CDR3 sequence (DNA): TGTGCCAGCAGTGAAGCTCAAAGAAGGGGTAACAATGAGCAGTTCTTC. The full variable domain, completed using reference TRBV2 and TRBJ2-1, is EPEVTQTPSHQVTQMGQEVILRCVPISNHLYFYWYRQILGQKVEFLVSFYNNEISEKSEIFDDQFSVERPDGSNFTLKIRSTKLEDSAMYFCASSEAQRRGNNEQFFGPGTRLTVL.

The chain employs TRBV11-2 and TRBJ2-5; 8 nucleotides agree with TRBD2. V lost 0 bases to trimming and J lost 5 bases; unmatched junction nucleotides: 8. The CDR3 has 16 amino acids. Germline V lookup: CDR1 SGHAT, CDR2 FQNNGV. The CDR3 is CASSLEGRLAMETQYF. The CDR3 coding sequence is TGTGCCAGCAGCTTAGAAGGGAGACTAGCGATGGAGACCCAGTACTTC.

The rearrangement uses TRBV5-5 and TRBJ2-7; D not resolved. The germline V gene encodes CDR1 SGHKS and CDR2 YYEKEE (reference sequence). V lost 1 base, J lost 4 bases, and 6 bases lay in between. This CDR3 spans 12 amino acids. CDR3 residues: CASSLSQYEQYF. The CDR3, as DNA: TGTGCCAGCAGCTTGTCTCAATACGAGCAGTACTTC.

The rearrangement uses TRBV19 and TRBJ1-2; D may be TRBD1 (5 bases). V was pared by 7 bases and J by 6 bases, with 21 bases between. This CDR3 region has 15 residues. Looked up from germline, CDR1 is LNHDA and CDR2 is SQIVND (reference sequence). CDR3 protein: CASTSGGIWPDGYTF. For the CDR3, the DNA is TGTGCCAGTACCTCTGGGGGGATATGGCCGGATGGCTACACCTTC.

This clone was detected a few times. V gene TRBV7-9 combines with J gene TRBJ1-3; a weak D match, TRBD1 (5 bases). CDR3 length: 17 residues. The V gene's germline CDR1 is SEHNR and CDR2 FQNEAQ (reference sequence). Trimming stripped 5 bases from V and 3 bases from J, with 20 bases between. The CDR3 coding sequence is TGTGCCAGCAGCCGAGTAAGCAAACCGGGACTTGGAAACACCATATATTTT. As protein: CASSRVSKPGLGNTIYF.

The genes are TRBV5-1 and TRBJ1-1, with D unclear. Trimming shortened V by 0 bases and J by 1 base, and 7 bases separated the two germline ends. Germline V lookup: CDR1 SGHRS, CDR2 YFSETQ. The CDR3 extends over 14 amino acids. The CDR3 coding sequence is TGCGCCAGCAGCTTGGAGCCACCGAACACTGAAGCTTTCTTT. Translating it yields CASSLEPPNTEAFF. Full variable domain (outside the CDR3, taken from reference TRBV5-1 and TRBJ1-1): KAGVTQTPRYLIKTRGQQVTLSCSPISGHRSVSWYQQTPGQGLQFLFEYFSETQRNKGNFPGRFSGRQFSNSRSEMNVSTLELGDSALYLCASSLEPPNTEAFFGQGTRLTVV.

The chain joins TRBV7-2 to TRBJ2-5, with unresolved D. The CDR3 is 13 amino acids. Trimming stripped 7 bases from V and 3 bases from J, with 12 bases between. Germline V gives CDR1 SGHTA, CDR2 FQGNSA. The CDR3 region is CASTTYMEETQYF. The CDR3 DNA reads TGTGCCAGCACCACCTACATGGAAGAGACCCAGTACTTC.

The chain is built from TRBV28 and TRBJ1-5; weak D call: TRBD1 (5 bases). Trimming removed 5 bases from V and 3 bases from J, with 11 bases in between. There are 14 residues in the CDR3. Germline loops: CDR1 MDHEN, CDR2 SYDVKM. CDR3 loop: CASSGTATNQPQHF. CDR3 coding DNA: TGTGCCAGCAGTGGGACGGCAACCAATCAGCCCCAGCATTTT.

The V call is TRBV6-5, the J call TRBJ1-5; the D gene is possibly TRBD1 (5 bases). Trimming cost V 3 bases and J 1 base, with 7 bases left between them. The CDR3 is 14 residues long. Germline V gives CDR1 MNHEY, CDR2 SVGAGI. The CDR3 protein is CASSYSGSNQPQHF. DNA of the CDR3: TGTGCCAGCAGTTATTCAGGGAGCAATCAGCCCCAGCATTTT.

This chain links TRBV5-1 with TRBJ1-1; D not certain. This CDR3 has 14 amino acids. CDR1 is SGHRS, CDR2 YFSETQ, per germline. V was trimmed by 4 bases and J by 2 bases, leaving 12 bases between them. The DNA for the CDR3 is TGCGCCAGCAGCCCGGGTAACCCTAACACTGAAGCTTTCTTT. This encodes CASSPGNPNTEAFF.

This clone came up once. The gene calls are TRBV5-5 and TRBJ1-2; weak D call: TRBD1 (6 bases). Trimming pared 4 bases from V and 2 bases from J, leaving 9 bases between. The CDR3 consists of 13 residues. Germline lookup yields CDR1 SGHKS and CDR2 YYEKEE (reference sequence). The CDR3 sequence is CASSDGQNYGYTF. Here the CDR3 DNA reads TGTGCCAGCAGCGATGGACAGAACTATGGCTACACCTTC.

The rearrangement links TRBV11-2 to TRBJ2-6; 9 bases align to TRBD1. V dropped 5 bases and J dropped 0; count of bases not matched to a gene: 5. Germline V lookup: CDR1 SGHAT, CDR2 FQNNGV. This CDR3 region has 17 residues. CDR3 amino acids: CASSPGTGNSGANVLTF. CDR3 sequence (DNA): TGTGCCAGCAGCCCCGGGACAGGGAACTCTGGGGCCAACGTCCTGACTTTC. The full variable domain, rest sourced from reference TRBV11-2 and TRBJ2-6, is EAGVAQSPRYKIIEKRQSVAFWCNPISGHATLYWYQQILGQGPKLLIQFQNNGVVDDSQLPKDRFSAERLKGVDSTLKIQPAKLEDSAVYLCASSPGTGNSGANVLTFGAGSRLTVL.

V usage is TRBV18 and J usage is TRBJ2-1; D is possibly TRBD1 (5 bases). CDR1 is KGHSH and CDR2 is LQKENI in the germline V gene. The CDR3 extends over 14 amino acids. Trimming took off 3 bases at V and 10 bases at J, with 16 bases between the two ends. CDR3 sequence reads: CASSPDVGAVEQFF. CDR3 nucleotide sequence: TGTGCCAGCTCACCCGACGTTGGGGCTGTAGAGCAGTTCTTC.

The rearrangement links TRBV4-1 to TRBJ1-1; 10 nucleotides agree with TRBD1. CDR1 is MGHRA, CDR2 YSYEKL, per germline. The length of the CDR3 is 14 residues. With 4 bases clipped from V and 6 bases from J, the junction kept 5 bases outside the gene matches. CDR3 loop: CASSLGQGKAEAFF. In nucleotides, the CDR3 is TGCGCCAGCAGCCTGGGACAGGGGAAGGCTGAAGCTTTCTTT.

V usage is TRBV7-3 and J usage is TRBJ2-7; 10 nucleotides match TRBD2. Germline trimming cut 1 base from V and 4 bases from J; bases unmatched to any gene: 4. This CDR3 is 15 amino acids long. Per the germline V gene, CDR1 is SGHTA and CDR2 is FQGTGA. CDR3 in amino acids: CASSLISSGGYEQYV. The CDR3 region has the DNA TGTGCCAGCAGCTTAATAAGTAGCGGGGGGTACGAGCAGTACGTC.

The V gene is TRBV4-1, the J gene TRBJ2-5, with no clear D. The germline CDR1 and CDR2 sequences are MGHRA and YSYEKL. The CDR3 runs 13 residues. Trimming cost V 2 bases and J 5 bases, with 9 bases left between them. In nucleotides, the CDR3 is TGCGCCAGCAGCCAACTAGTTGAGGAGACCCAGTACTTC. Its protein product is CASSQLVEETQYF.

The chain joins TRBV7-9 to TRBJ1-2; 9 bases line up with TRBD1. V lost 3 bases and J lost 5; bases outside the gene matches: 7. This CDR3 comprises 15 residues. CDR1 is SEHNR and CDR2 is FQNEAQ in the germline V gene (reference sequence). DNA for the CDR3: TGTGCCAGCAGCTTGGGACAGGGTTTAGGGTATGGCTACACCTTC. It translates to CASSLGQGLGYGYTF. The whole variable domain, remainder taken from reference TRBV7-9 and TRBJ1-2, is DTGVSQNPRHKITKRGQNVTFRCDPISEHNRLYWYRQTLGQGPEFLTYFQNEAQLEKSRLLSDRFSAERPKGSFSTLEIQRTEQGDSAMYLCASSLGQGLGYGYTFGSGTRLTVV.